This T cell receptor beta chain is from a study of T cells after yellow fever vaccination (dated by TCRdb to between 2017 and 2020). The study in broad terms: The SMART-Seq v4 Ultra Low Input RNA kit was used to prepare libraries from fractions with low cell numbers. Two healthy male donors, one aged 18 to 29 and one aged 30 to 40 years, made up the cohort. To track T-cell clones before and after primary and booster YFV17D yellow fever vaccination, bulk TCR alpha and beta repertoires were sequenced longitudinally. Blood was collected at multiple timepoints before and after primary and secondary immunization, and bulk PBMC replicates and cell subsets were isolated. What the research found in general, with its limitations: The secondary T-cell response was found to be weaker but faster than the primary response, with a peak reached on day 5 rather than on day 15. Because the study included only a couple of donors, the extent to which the findings can be generalized is limited. A small fraction of clonotypes showed up in both the CD4 and CD8 compartments, probably as a result of convergent recombination. FACS-sorted repertoires could contain abundant contaminating clonotypes from the bulk population, so computational filtering was required. After the booster, most clones that had expanded after primary vaccination were detected again (roughly 95% of CD4 and about 88% of CD8), suggesting broad maintenance of memory.

The sequencer was an Illumina NovaSeq 6000. TCR cDNA was synthesized by 5'RACE template switching, which introduced a universal primer site and unique molecular identifiers. cDNA synthesis was primed from both the TCR alpha and TCR beta constant segments. Library amplification used two PCR steps, and the second PCR step added sample barcodes and sequencing adapters. Sequencing of libraries was done on Illumina HiSeq 2500 (2x100 bp) or NovaSeq (2x150 bp). The source study handled its data this way. MIGEC was used to demultiplex reads and collapse the reads into UMI consensus sequences, and MiXCR was used for V(D)J alignment. Vaccine-responding clonotypes were identified with edgeR using replicate PBMC samples, with FDR below 0.01 and a log2 fold change above 5 up to day 15 being required. Each bulk clonotype received a CD4 or CD8 identity based on whether the sequenced CD4 or CD8 repertoire contained that clonotype at higher abundance. The public reads were reanalyzed by TCRdb: fastp trimming at Q25, MiXCR alignment, in-frame beta chains only. Each entry is one CDR3 protein sequence, shown with its most common DNA and genes. The V and J calls were determined by TCRdb, not by the authors. Across this sample there are about 320,000 distinct CDR3 sequences, with over 3.5% seen only once. The ten largest make up around 19% of the sample.

Between the V and J ends, shortened by 3 bases and 9 bases respectively, the junction contains 6 bases. Its CDR3 holds 11 amino acids, cysteine through phenylalanine. The entry retains the CDR3 DNA only, 33 bases that are in frame from base 1. CDR1 is given as WSHSY and CDR2 as SAAADI, both from the germline V gene. This clonotype was recorded at least ten times. The target of this receptor is not known. No qualities accompany the bases; no much larger clone lies one base away. Sample treatment or condition, as interpreted from the label and publication: live attenuated yellow fever vaccine strain. At each blood-draw timepoint, two biological replicates of bulk PBMCs were obtained. A standard Ficoll-Paque protocol was used to isolate PBMCs from peripheral blood. TriZol was used to extract RNA from bulk PBMCs, CD4 and CD8 fractions, and dextramer-positive and dextramer-negative fractions.

The chain couples TRBV10-2 to TRBJ2-1, with no confident D gene call. The sequence came from a man between 18 and 35 years old who received the YFV17D yellow fever vaccine. The input for sequencing was PBMCs, taken 15 days after the yellow fever booster vaccination. CDR3 protein: CASSDWSEQFF. Here is the DNA: TGCGCCAGCAGTGACTGGAGTGAGCAGTTCTTC.